Listed here are 21 T cell receptor beta chains from one sample, sequenced in a study of T-cell memory formation after mild COVID-19. TCRdb reprocessed the 5' RACE reads via MiXCR and lists one record per CDR3 protein. Here the sample spans hundreds of thousands of distinct CDR3 sequences, more than 15% being singletons. Sequencing was carried out using PBMCs or a T cell subset sorted from them (not recorded which). Receptors were obtained from an adult woman who had mild COVID-19 (a few samples of this study predate the infection). Cell type and time point are not known.

This clonotype was observed a handful of times. The chain combines TRBV6-2 or TRBV6-3 with TRBJ2-6, with D hard to call. V lost 7 bases to trimming and J lost 0 bases, with 10 bases between them. Germline values: CDR1 MNHEY, CDR2 SVGEGT. There are 15 residues in the CDR3. CDR3 in amino acids: CASTTGSSGANVLTF. The CDR3 DNA reads as TGTGCCAGCACAACTGGGTCCTCTGGGGCCAACGTCCTGACTTTC.

This clonotype has only a few counts. CDR3 in amino acids: CAWSARSRGPYEQYF. In DNA form, the CDR3 reads TGTGCCTGGAGTGCACGATCTAGGGGGCCCTACGAGCAGTACTTC. The rearrangement uses TRBV30 and TRBJ2-7, with TRBD1 identical over 7 bases. This CDR3 is built from 15 residues. The J segment lost 2 bases and the V segment lost 1 base, leaving 8 bases of the junction unmatched. The germline V gene has CDR1 GTSNPN and CDR2 SVGIG (reference sequence).

The CDR3 DNA sequence: TGTGCCACCAGTGAAGGGGGGGGACGTCCGGATACGCAGTATTTT. Protein sequence: CATSEGGGRPDTQYF. V gene TRBV24-1 combines with J gene TRBJ2-3; a possible D gene is TRBD2 (7 bases). The length of the CDR3 is 15 residues. Trimming pared 4 bases from V and 6 bases from J, leaving 16 bases between. CDR1 and CDR2 (germline): KGHDR, SFDVKD.

This clonotype was seen only a few times. The chain carries TRBV24-1 and TRBJ2-2, with 7 positions matching TRBD1. V shed 7 bases, J shed 3 bases, and the junction held 7 bases outside the gene matches. CDR3 length: 15 amino acids. Germline CDR1 reads KGHDR; CDR2 reads SFDVKD. CDR3 protein: CATRRTGPDTGELFF. The CDR3 nucleotides are TGTGCCACCAGAAGGACAGGACCCGACACCGGGGAGCTGTTTTTT.

A few counts support this clonotype. The V call is TRBV20-1, the J call TRBJ2-7; tentative D call: TRBD2 (5 bases). The V gene's germline CDR1 is DFQATT and CDR2 SNEGSKA (reference sequence). V was cut by 1 base and J by 3 bases, with 10 bases left in between. CDR3 length: 13 residues. CDR3 region: CSARGNSDYEQYF. CDR3 in DNA: TGCAGTGCTAGAGGAAATAGCGACTACGAGCAGTACTTC.

This chain links TRBV5-6 with TRBJ1-5, with TRBD1 as a possible D gene (6 bases). V shed 2 bases and J shed 5 bases, with 11 bases lying between them. The CDR3 is made up of 14 amino acids. Germline V CDR1 and CDR2: SGHDT, YYEEEE. The CDR3, as DNA: TGTGCCAGCAGCTTCCTATCAGGGGATCAGCCCCAGCATTTT. This translates into CASSFLSGDQPQHF.

This clonotype was detected only a few times. The chain joins TRBV5-1 to TRBJ1-1, with D hard to call. The germline CDR1 and CDR2 sequences are SGHRS and YFSETQ. The length of the CDR3 is 14 residues. V shed 2 bases and J shed 1 base, with 9 bases lying between them. CDR3 residues: CASSFGDRNTEAFF. The CDR3, as DNA: TGCGCCAGCAGCTTTGGGGATAGGAACACTGAAGCTTTCTTT.

The chain employs TRBV20-1 and TRBJ2-1, with TRBD1 identical over 10 bases. Germline-derived CDR1 and CDR2 are DFQATT and SNEGSKA (reference sequence). J was trimmed by 6 bases and V by 7 bases; bases with no gene match: 3. This CDR3 spans 12 amino acids. The CDR3 DNA reads TGCAGTGTCGGGACAGGGGTCAATGAGCAGTTCTTC. This gives the protein CSVGTGVNEQFF.

In its sample, this clonotype was seen a few times. The genes are TRBV7-2 and TRBJ1-1, with 9 bases fitting TRBD1. V lost 5 bases to trimming and J lost 1 base; unmatched junction nucleotides: 14. Germline V CDR1 and CDR2: SGHTA, FQGNSA. The CDR3 runs 18 residues. The CDR3: CASSPAGGTGFGNTEAFF. For the CDR3, the DNA is TGTGCCAGCAGCCCCGCTGGGGGGACAGGGTTTGGGAACACTGAAGCTTTCTTT.

This clonotype was picked up a small number of times. The V and J genes are TRBV6-2 or TRBV6-3 and TRBJ1-5; D gene unclear. CDR3 length equals 15 residues. V was clipped by 7 bases and J by 3 bases, with 16 bases between them. From germline, CDR1 is MNHEY and CDR2 SVGEGT. The CDR3 DNA sequence: TGTGCCAGCAAGAGGCTCCCTGGGTCCAATCAGCCCCAGCATTTT. Translated: CASKRLPGSNQPQHF.

This CDR3 reads CASSYGGTGGGHEQYF. CDR3 nucleotides: TGTGCCAGCAGTTACGGCGGGACGGGGGGAGGTCACGAGCAGTACTTC. This chain links TRBV7-2 with TRBJ2-7; 7 positions agree with TRBD2. The ends lost 6 bases at V and 5 bases at J; junction bases unmatched: 16. The germline gives CDR1 SGHTA, CDR2 FQGNSA. This CDR3 is built from 16 residues.

The V gene is TRBV5-1, the J gene TRBJ2-2; D perhaps matches TRBD2 (5 bases). Germline-derived CDR1 and CDR2 are SGHRS and YFSETQ. The V end lost 1 base, the J end lost 6 bases, and 10 bases lay between the germline ends. The CDR3 runs to 14 residues. CDR3 residues: CASSLPSGAGELFF. CDR3 in DNA: TGCGCCAGCAGCTTGCCGTCCGGGGCCGGGGAGCTGTTTTTT.

V usage is TRBV7-8 and J usage is TRBJ2-1; D is unclear. Looked up from germline, CDR1 is SGHVS and CDR2 is FQNEAQ. CDR3 size: 16 residues. V was pared by 1 base and J by 9 bases, with 19 bases between. The CDR3 here is CASSLGWSAAWGEQFF. The DNA for the CDR3 is TGTGCCAGCAGCTTAGGTTGGTCGGCAGCCTGGGGTGAGCAGTTCTTC.

This chain links TRBV3-1 with TRBJ2-3; D might be TRBD1 or TRBD2, each matching 5 bases. Trimming pared 4 bases from V and 7 bases from J, leaving 12 bases between. This CDR3 is 13 amino acids long. The germline V gene has CDR1 LGHDT and CDR2 YNNKEL (reference sequence). The CDR3 nucleotides read TGTGCCAGCAGCCCCCCGGGGCTAAATACGCAGTATTTT. It specifies CASSPPGLNTQYF.

This clonotype was counted only a few times. The chain is built from TRBV29-1 and TRBJ2-7, with D perhaps being TRBD1 or TRBD2 (5 bases each). The CDR3 runs 16 residues. Germline values: CDR1 SQVTM, CDR2 ANQGSEA. Trimming left V 0 bases short and J 9 bases short, with 24 bases between. CDR3: CSVEDRDAGTGGGQYF. The CDR3 DNA sequence: TGCAGCGTTGAAGATCGGGACGCAGGGACCGGAGGTGGGCAGTACTTC.

This clonotype was seen more than once but under ten times. The chain employs TRBV20-1 and TRBJ1-4; D gene uncertain. The CDR3 has 16 residues. Looked up from germline, CDR1 is DFQATT and CDR2 is SNEGSKA (reference sequence). V lost 2 bases and J 0 bases, leaving 13 bases between the germline ends. The CDR3 DNA follows: TGCAGTGCTAGAAGACCGAAGAGATCAACTAATGAAAAACTGTTTTTT. Translating it yields CSARRPKRSTNEKLFF.

This clonotype was seen a handful of times. V gene TRBV5-6 combines with J gene TRBJ2-3, with 12 nucleotides matching TRBD2. J lost 4 bases, V lost 0 bases, and 9 bases had no gene match. Germline CDR1 SGHDT, CDR2 YYEEEE. CDR3 length: 18 residues. Here the CDR3 reads CASSLGTETSGSPDTQYF. DNA for the CDR3: TGTGCCAGCAGCTTGGGAACTGAGACTAGCGGGAGCCCAGATACGCAGTATTTT.

The chain carries TRBV19 and TRBJ2-3; D possibly matches TRBD1 or TRBD2 (5 bases each). Germline V CDR1 and CDR2: LNHDA, SQIVND (reference sequence). V dropped 11 bases and J dropped 4 bases, with 19 bases sitting between them. This CDR3 is 14 amino acids long. The CDR3 loop is CASRDSGEADTQYF. CDR3 bases: TGTGCCTCCAGAGACAGCGGTGAGGCAGATACGCAGTATTTT.

The chain recombines TRBV10-3 with TRBJ2-2; D is possibly TRBD2 (5 bases). This CDR3 has 15 amino acids. The germline gives CDR1 ENHRY, CDR2 SYGVKD. Trimming pared 6 bases from V and 1 base from J, leaving 12 bases between. The CDR3 sequence is CAIRDTGKNTGELFF. CDR3 nucleotide sequence: TGTGCCATCAGGGATACCGGGAAGAACACCGGGGAGCTGTTTTTT.

The count of this clonotype is one. The J gene is TRBJ2-5, the V gene TRBV28; D may correspond to TRBD1 or TRBD2 (5 bases each). V lost 0 bases and J 2 bases, leaving 10 bases between the germline ends. CDR1 and CDR2 (germline): MDHEN, SYDVKM. This CDR3 has 15 amino acids. The CDR3 protein is CASSLWGTEQETQYF. In nucleotides, the CDR3 is TGTGCCAGCAGTTTATGGGGGACGGAGCAAGAGACCCAGTACTTC.

This clonotype was seen at least ten times. The chain has TRBV7-2 and TRBJ2-1; no clear D gene. Germline V gene sequence: CDR1 SGHTA, CDR2 FQGNSA. The CDR3 has 15 amino acids. V shed 5 bases and J shed 3 bases, with 14 bases lying between them. The CDR3 coding sequence is TGTGCCAGCAGCAGAGAGGTCGCACGCTACAATGAGCAGTTCTTC. Residues: CASSREVARYNEQFF.